The source of this TCR beta chain is a study of shared clonotypes between healthy human individuals. General study points: Clonotype sharing among donors, it was expected, would be affected by sequencing depth.

Some clones are missing from TCRdb's copy, which holds only in-frame ones; the method was immunoSEQ multiplex PCR. This sample carries over 2,000,000 clones, roughly 95% of them seen once, and the ten largest clones take roughly 1.7%. Concerning this clone: Its antigen is undetermined.

Naive CD8 cells lacked CD45RO and underwent positive selection for CCR7, leaving out terminally differentiated effector memory CD45RA+ cells. CDR1 is SQVTM, CDR2 ANQGSEA, per germline. Trimming pared 6 bases from V and 9 bases from J, leaving 9 bases between. This CDR3 is 10 amino acids long. The receptor comes from a man aged 18 to 29 in good health. Some clones in this sample may be carry-over from other donors' samples. Sample: naive CD8+ T cells from PBMCs. This chain uses TRBV29-1 with TRBJ2-1, with D unclear. The CDR3 sequence: CSVDTGEQFF. DNA of the CDR3: TGCAGCGTCGACACGGGTGAGCAGTTCTTC.